The clone carrying this T cell receptor (beta chain) came up many times. Antigen unknown. V lost 0 bases to trimming and J lost 4 bases; unmatched junction nucleotides: 2. Per the germline V gene, CDR1 is SGHRS and CDR2 is YFSETQ. CDR3 length equals 15 residues. The data originate from a study of T-cell memory formation after mild COVID-19. Study-wide results and limits: Memory sampled before infection contained some responding clones, suggesting cross-reactive memory joined.

TCRdb processed the 5' RACE reads anew with MiXCR; each CDR3 protein has one entry. Found here are under 300,000 distinct CDR3 sequences, less than 9.5% of them singletons; the top ten hold around a fifth. Sequencing input: PBMCs or a T cell subset sorted from them (not recorded which). This sequence was found in a man aged 18 to 29 who had mild COVID-19 (a few samples of this study predate the infection). Cell type and time point are not known. The gene calls are TRBV5-1 and TRBJ2-1; 9 nucleotides line up with TRBD1. This CDR3 reads CASSLEGTGYNEQFF. DNA for the CDR3: TGCGCCAGCAGCTTGGAGGGGACAGGGTACAATGAGCAGTTCTTC.